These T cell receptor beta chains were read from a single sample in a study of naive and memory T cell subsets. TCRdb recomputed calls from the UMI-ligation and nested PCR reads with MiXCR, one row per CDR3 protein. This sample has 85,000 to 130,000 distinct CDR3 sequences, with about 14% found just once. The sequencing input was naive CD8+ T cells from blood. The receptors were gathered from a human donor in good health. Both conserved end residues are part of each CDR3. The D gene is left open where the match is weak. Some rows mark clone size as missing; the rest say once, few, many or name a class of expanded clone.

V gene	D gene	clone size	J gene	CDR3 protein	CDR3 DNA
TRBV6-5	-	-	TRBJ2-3	CASSYADQSADTQYF	TGTGCCAGCAGTTACGCAGACCAGTCAGCAGATACGCAGTATTTT
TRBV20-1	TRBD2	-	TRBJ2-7	CSARWGQRDRYEQYF	TGCAGTGCTAGGTGGGGCCAGCGGGACCGCTACGAGCAGTACTTC
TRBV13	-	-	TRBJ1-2	CASSLGGQENYGYTF	TGTGCCAGCAGCTTAGGCGGGCAGGAAAACTATGGCTACACCTTC
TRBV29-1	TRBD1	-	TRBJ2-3	CSVLTGTTDTQYF	TGCAGCGTTTTGACAGGGACCACAGATACGCAGTATTTT
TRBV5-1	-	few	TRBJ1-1	CASSSTNREEGAEAFF	TGCGCCAGCAGCTCCACCAACAGGGAAGAGGGCGCTGAAGCTTTCTTT
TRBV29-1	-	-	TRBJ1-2	CSVEEGRGSYGYTF	TGCAGCGTTGAAGAGGGCAGGGGCTCCTATGGCTACACCTTC
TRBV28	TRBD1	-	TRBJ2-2	CASSLGQGHTGELFF	TGTGCCAGCAGTTTAGGACAGGGACACACCGGGGAGCTGTTTTTT
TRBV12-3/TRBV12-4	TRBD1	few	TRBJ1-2	CASSPWTGNYGYTF	TGTGCCAGCAGTCCTTGGACAGGGAACTATGGCTACACCTTC
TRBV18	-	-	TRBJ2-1	CASSGSYNEQFF	TGTGCCAGCTCAGGGTCCTACAATGAGCAGTTCTTC
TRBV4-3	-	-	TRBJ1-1	CASSQDRDTRGTEAFF	TGCGCCAGCAGCCAAGACCGGGACACCAGAGGCACTGAAGCTTTCTTT
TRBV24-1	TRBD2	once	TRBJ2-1	CATSGRDLAGVFRCNEQFF	TGTGCCACCTCCGGGCGCGACCTAGCGGGAGTCTTTAGGTGCAATGAGCAGTTCTTC
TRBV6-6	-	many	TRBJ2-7	CASSYPGGTYEQYF	TGTGCCAGCAGTTACCCGGGTGGGACCTACGAGCAGTACTTC
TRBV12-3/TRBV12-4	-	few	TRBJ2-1	CASPGGREQFF	TGTGCCAGTCCTGGGGGTCGAGAGCAGTTCTTC
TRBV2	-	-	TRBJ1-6	CASSEPGGGSPLHF	TGTGCCAGCAGTGAACCCGGAGGTGGTTCACCCCTCCACTTT
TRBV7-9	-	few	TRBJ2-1	CASSLMLENEQFF	TGTGCCAGCAGCCTAATGCTCGAAAATGAGCAGTTCTTC
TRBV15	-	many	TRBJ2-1	CATSTTSAEFWDEQFF	TGTGCCACCAGCACAACCTCAGCGGAATTTTGGGATGAGCAGTTCTTC
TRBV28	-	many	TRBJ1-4	CASSFDQGNEKLFF	TGTGCCAGCAGTTTCGATCAGGGTAATGAAAAACTGTTTTTT
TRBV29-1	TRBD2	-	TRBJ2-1	CSVDATEAGGLYNEQFF	TGCAGCGTTGACGCCACCGAAGCGGGGGGACTATACAATGAGCAGTTCTTC
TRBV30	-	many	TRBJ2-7	CAWNSRAPYEQYF	TGTGCCTGGAACAGCAGGGCCCCCTACGAGCAGTACTTC
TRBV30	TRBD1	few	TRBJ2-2	CAWRQGTGNTGELFF	TGTGCCTGGAGGCAGGGGACAGGCAACACCGGGGAGCTGTTTTTT
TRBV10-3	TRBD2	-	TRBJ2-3	CAAASGSPDTQYF	TGTGCGGCCGCTAGCGGGAGCCCAGATACGCAGTATTTT
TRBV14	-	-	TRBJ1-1	CASSQEARVDEAFF	TGTGCCAGCAGCCAAGAGGCGAGGGTCGATGAAGCTTTCTTT
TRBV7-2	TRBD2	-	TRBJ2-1	CASRDALAGSYNEQFF	TGTGCCAGCAGGGACGCCTTAGCGGGGTCCTACAATGAGCAGTTCTTC
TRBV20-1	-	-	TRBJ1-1	CSARRGREPFF	TGCAGTGCGAGAAGGGGCAGGGAGCCTTTCTTT
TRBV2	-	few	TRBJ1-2	CASSEDGLFYGYTF	TGTGCCAGCAGTGAGGACGGATTATTCTATGGCTACACCTTC
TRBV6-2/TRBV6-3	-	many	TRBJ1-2	CASSYSEREIYGYTF	TGTGCCAGCAGTTACTCGGAAAGGGAGATCTATGGCTACACCTTC
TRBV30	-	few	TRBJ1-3	CAWSVPGVNTIYF	TGTGCCTGGAGTGTACCTGGGGTGAACACCATATATTTT
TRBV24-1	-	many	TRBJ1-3	CATSDFTEDGNTIYF	TGTGCCACCAGTGATTTTACGGAGGACGGAAACACCATATATTTT
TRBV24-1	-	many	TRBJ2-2	CATSEGSGELFF	TGTGCCACCAGTGAAGGGTCTGGGGAGCTGTTTTTT